Here is one TCR beta chain with its context. Only in-frame clones appear in the TCRdb table, and some are missing; sequencing was by immunoSEQ multiplex PCR. The repertoire has about 88,000 clones, about 90% of them found once; the top ten carry over 0.2%. CDR1 is SNHLY and CDR2 is FYNNEI in the germline V gene. CDR3 length equals 15 residues. V lost 7 bases to trimming and J lost 5 bases; unmatched junction nucleotides: 10. The sample is drawn from a study of technical replicates of blood from a few donors. The TCR comes from a human donor in good health. Sequencing was performed on T cells isolated from PBMCs. This sequence joins TRBV2 and TRBJ2-5, with 10 bases matching TRBD1. This CDR3 reads CASKVRGQGRETQYF. CDR3 bases: TGTGCCAGCAAGGTCAGGGGACAGGGGCGGGAGACCCAGTACTTC.